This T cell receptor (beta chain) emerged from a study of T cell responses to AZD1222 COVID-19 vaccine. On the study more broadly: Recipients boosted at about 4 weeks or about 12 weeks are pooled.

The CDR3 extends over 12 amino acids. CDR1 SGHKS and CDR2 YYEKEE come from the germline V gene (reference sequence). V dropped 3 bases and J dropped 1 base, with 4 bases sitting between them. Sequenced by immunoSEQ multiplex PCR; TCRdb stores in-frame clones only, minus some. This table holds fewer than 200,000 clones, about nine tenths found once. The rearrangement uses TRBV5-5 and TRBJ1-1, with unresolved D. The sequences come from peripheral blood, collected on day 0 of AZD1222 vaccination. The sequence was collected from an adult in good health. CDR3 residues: CASSWANTEAFF. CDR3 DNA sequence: TGTGCCAGCAGCTGGGCGAACACTGAAGCTTTCTTT. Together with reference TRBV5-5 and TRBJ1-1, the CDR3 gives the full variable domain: DAGVTQSPTHLIKTRGQQVTLRCSPISGHKSVSWYQQVLGQGPQFIFQYYEKEERGRGNFPDRFSARQFPNYSSELNVNALLLGDSALYLCASSWANTEAFFGQGTRLTVV.